This TCR beta chain originates from a study of blood T cells in healthy people across ages. Study-level background: With template switching, about one barcoded beta molecule was captured per two T cells.

V lost 2 bases, J lost 2 bases, and 9 bases lay in between. Germline lookup yields CDR1 SGHTA and CDR2 FQGNSA. The length of the CDR3 is 14 residues. Next came a second PCR, run for roughly 7 to 12 cycles, which used a sample-barcoded 5' primer along with a J-beta primer mix. Tagging of each cDNA molecule was performed by a template-switch adaptor with 12 random nucleotides. Using its own MiXCR run on the 5' RACE reads, TCRdb lists one record per CDR3 protein. The repertoire holds 1,800,000 or so distinct CDR3 sequences, with approximately 40% as singletons. The chain joins TRBV7-2 to TRBJ2-5; perhaps TRBD1 as D (6 bases). This sequence was found in a human donor in good health. The sample consisted of blood. The CDR3 is CASSLQGIQETQYF. The CDR3 DNA sequence: TGTGCCAGCAGCTTACAGGGGATTCAAGAGACCCAGTACTTC.